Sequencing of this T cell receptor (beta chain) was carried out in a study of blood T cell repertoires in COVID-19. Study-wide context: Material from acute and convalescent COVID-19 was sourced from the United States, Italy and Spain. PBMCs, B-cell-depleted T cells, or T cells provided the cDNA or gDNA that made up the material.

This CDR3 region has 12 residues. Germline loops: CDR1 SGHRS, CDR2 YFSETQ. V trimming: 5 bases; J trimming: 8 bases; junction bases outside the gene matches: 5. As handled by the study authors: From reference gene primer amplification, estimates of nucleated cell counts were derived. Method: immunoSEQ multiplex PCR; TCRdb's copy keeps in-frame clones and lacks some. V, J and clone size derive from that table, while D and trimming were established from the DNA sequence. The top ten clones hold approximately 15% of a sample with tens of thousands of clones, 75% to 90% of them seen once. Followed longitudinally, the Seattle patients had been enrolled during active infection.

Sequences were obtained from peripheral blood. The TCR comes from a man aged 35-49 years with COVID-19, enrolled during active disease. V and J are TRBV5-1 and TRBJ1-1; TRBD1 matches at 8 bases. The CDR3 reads CASSMQGAEAFF. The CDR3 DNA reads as TGCGCCAGCAGTATGCAGGGGGCAGAAGCTTTCTTT.